A selection of T cell receptor beta chains follows, all from one sample in a study of cytotoxic CD8 clonotypes in ibrutinib-treated CLL. Here immunoSEQ multiplex PCR was the method, and the copy in TCRdb shows in-frame clones only, minus some. Among about 160,000 clones listed, more than 65% were seen once. Sequencing was performed on PBMCs, taken after 12 months of ibrutinib treatment. These receptors were taken from a human donor with chronic lymphocytic leukemia. Both conserved end residues are part of each CDR3. Fields, in order: clone size, V gene, J gene, D gene, CDR3 protein, CDR3 DNA. D genes are given only for firm matches. Clone size is given for some rows only: seen once, a few or many times, or a class if the clone is expanded.

clone size: NA
V gene: TRBV9
J gene: TRBJ1-1
D gene: TRBD1
CDR3 protein: CASSTDRGTAFF
CDR3 DNA: TGTGCCAGCAGCACGGACAGGGGGACAGCTTTCTTT

clone size: NA
V gene: TRBV6-6
J gene: TRBJ1-2
D gene: NA
CDR3 protein: CASSYGGHGYTF
CDR3 DNA: TGTGCCAGCAGTTACGGGGGCCATGGCTACACCTTC

clone size: NA
V gene: TRBV28
J gene: TRBJ2-3
D gene: NA
CDR3 protein: CASSLDGPGTDTQYF
CDR3 DNA: TGTGCCAGCAGTTTAGACGGTCCGGGCACAGATACGCAGTATTTT

clone size: NA
V gene: TRBV6-1
J gene: TRBJ2-2
D gene: NA
CDR3 protein: CASKDGNTGELFF
CDR3 DNA: TGTGCCAGCAAGGACGGGAACACCGGGGAGCTGTTTTTT

clone size: NA
V gene: TRBV9
J gene: TRBJ1-2
D gene: NA
CDR3 protein: CASSVSAGWGNYGYTF
CDR3 DNA: TGTGCCAGCAGCGTCTCCGCAGGCTGGGGTAACTATGGCTACACCTTC

clone size: NA
V gene: TRBV6-6
J gene: TRBJ2-7
D gene: NA
CDR3 protein: CASGGTQYF
CDR3 DNA: TGTGCCAGCGGAGGAACGCAGTACTTC

clone size: NA
V gene: TRBV21-1
J gene: TRBJ1-2
D gene: NA
CDR3 protein: CASSKWYTFYGYTF
CDR3 DNA: TGTGCCAGCAGCAAATGGTACACATTTTATGGCTACACCTTC

clone size: few
V gene: TRBV21-1
J gene: TRBJ1-5
D gene: NA
CDR3 protein: CASSAAISNQPQHF
CDR3 DNA: TGTGCCAGCAGCGCCGCTATTAGCAATCAGCCCCAGCATTTT

clone size: NA
V gene: TRBV29-1
J gene: TRBJ1-2
D gene: NA
CDR3 protein: CSVVSSAKGYGYTF
CDR3 DNA: TGCAGCGTTGTTTCATCGGCAAAGGGCTATGGCTACACCTTC

clone size: NA
V gene: TRBV2
J gene: TRBJ1-2
D gene: TRBD1
CDR3 protein: CASSPGSGGYGYTF
CDR3 DNA: TGTGCCAGCAGCCCGGGGTCAGGGGGCTACGGCTACACCTTC

clone size: NA
V gene: TRBV6-5
J gene: TRBJ1-4
D gene: TRBD1
CDR3 protein: CASRGQYEKLFF
CDR3 DNA: TGTGCCAGCAGGGGACAGTATGAAAAACTGTTTTTT

clone size: NA
V gene: TRBV28
J gene: TRBJ2-5
D gene: NA
CDR3 protein: CASSFASGRRTQYF
CDR3 DNA: TGTGCCAGCAGTTTCGCGTCAGGTCGGCGGACCCAGTACTTC

clone size: NA
V gene: TRBV28
J gene: TRBJ1-2
D gene: TRBD1
CDR3 protein: CASSRDRGHTF
CDR3 DNA: TGTGCCAGCAGTCGGGACAGGGGGCACACCTTC